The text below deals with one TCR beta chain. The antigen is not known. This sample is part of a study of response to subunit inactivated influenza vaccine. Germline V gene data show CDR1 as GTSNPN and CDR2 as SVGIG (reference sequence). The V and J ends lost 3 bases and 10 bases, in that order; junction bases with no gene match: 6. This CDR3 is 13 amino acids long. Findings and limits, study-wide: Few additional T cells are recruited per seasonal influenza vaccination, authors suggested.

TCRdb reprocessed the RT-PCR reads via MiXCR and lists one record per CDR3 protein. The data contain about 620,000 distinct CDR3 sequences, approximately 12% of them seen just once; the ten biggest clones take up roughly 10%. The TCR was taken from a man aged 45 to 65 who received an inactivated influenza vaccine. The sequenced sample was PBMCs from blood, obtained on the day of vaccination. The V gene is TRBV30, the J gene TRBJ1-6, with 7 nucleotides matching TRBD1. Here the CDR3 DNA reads TGTGCCTGGAGGACAGGGTACGTGTCACCCCTCCACTTT. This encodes CAWRTGYVSPLHF.